This record looks at one TCR beta chain sequence and its context. The target antigen is unknown. The entry originates in a study of T cell responses to AZD1222 COVID-19 vaccine. The study's findings and limits: Spike-specific TCR breadth and depth were elevated following two AZD1222 doses.

The germline gives CDR1 SEHNR, CDR2 FQNEAQ (reference sequence). Trimming removed 1 base from V and 1 base from J; junction bases left unmatched: 5. The CDR3 sequence is 16 residues long. Using immunoSEQ multiplex PCR, the repertoire was profiled, and TCRdb retains in-frame clones only, with some absent. The sample consists of about 97,000 clones, roughly 90% of them appearing once. This chain connects TRBV7-9 to TRBJ2-5; 8 nucleotides line up with TRBD2. Sequencing used peripheral blood, obtained on day 0 of AZD1222 vaccination. The TCR originated in an adult in good health. In nucleotides, the CDR3 is TGTGCCAGCAGCTTAGGGGCTAGCGGGCCCCAAGAGACCCAGTACTTC. It translates to CASSLGASGPQETQYF.